These 21 T cell receptor beta chains share one sample of origin, sequenced in a study of cytomegalovirus exposure and HLA in healthy donors. PCR primers comprised 60 Vbeta and 13 Jbeta primers. The table came from immunoSEQ multiplex PCR; TCRdb's copy has only in-frame clones and leaves some out. The sample data list about 170,000 clones. Sequencing was performed on PBMCs. All receptors derive from a woman between 18 and 29 years old in good health and CMV-seropositive.

This CDR3 is CASSSRLAGGIRELFF. The CDR3, as DNA: TGTGCCAGCAGCTCTCGACTAGCGGGGGGGATCAGGGAGCTGTTTTTT. The chain combines TRBV9 with TRBJ2-2; 14 nucleotides agree with TRBD2. V lost 4 bases, J lost 9 bases, and 8 bases stayed unmatched. This CDR3 comprises 16 residues. The germline V gene encodes CDR1 SGDLS and CDR2 YYNGEE.

The V call is TRBV5-1, the J call TRBJ1-5, with D perhaps matching TRBD1 (6 bases). CDR1 SGHRS and CDR2 YFSETQ come from the germline V gene. Deletions cut 4 bases from V and 7 bases from J, with 15 bases between. The CDR3 length is 14 residues. The CDR3 protein is CASSLAGAGQPQHF. The CDR3 DNA reads TGCGCCAGCAGCCTCGCAGGGGCAGGACAGCCCCAGCATTTT.

The chain combines TRBV5-8 with TRBJ2-2; 9 bases map to TRBD2. J lost 6 bases, V lost 4 bases, and 13 bases had no gene match. The CDR3 extends over 17 amino acids. CDR1 SGHTS and CDR2 YDEGEE come from the germline V gene. CDR3 DNA sequence: TGTGCCAGCAGCCCGTTAGTTCAGCGGGAGGCCTCCGGGGAGCTGTTTTTT. Its translation is CASSPLVQREASGELFF.

The chain is built from TRBV7-6 and TRBJ1-1; 7 positions match TRBD1. V lost 1 base, J lost 1 base, and 3 bases stayed unmatched. This CDR3 has 15 amino acids. Germline V gene sequence: CDR1 SGHVS, CDR2 FNYEAQ. For the CDR3, the DNA is TGTGCCAGCAGCTTAGTAGGGGGCCCGAACACTGAAGCTTTCTTT. Translated: CASSLVGGPNTEAFF.

The DNA for the CDR3 is TGTGCCAGCATGAGAGATTGGACTGAAGCTTTCTTT. It yields the protein CASMRDWTEAFF. The chain employs TRBV2 and TRBJ1-1; D gene ambiguous. Looked up from germline, CDR1 is SNHLY and CDR2 is FYNNEI. V gave up 7 bases and J gave up 5 bases, with 11 bases separating them. The CDR3 has 12 residues.

The J gene is TRBJ1-1, the V gene TRBV9; 8 bases match TRBD1. The V gene end was trimmed by 4 bases and the J gene end by 5 bases; junction bases not matched to a gene: 4. This CDR3 has 13 amino acids. Germline V gene sequence: CDR1 SGDLS, CDR2 YYNGEE. This CDR3 reads CASSRTGWTEAFF. In DNA, the CDR3 is TGTGCCAGCAGCCGGACAGGGTGGACTGAAGCTTTCTTT.

J is TRBJ1-1 and V is TRBV6-1, with a possible D match to TRBD1 (6 bases). The CDR3 has 14 amino acids. CDR1 is MNHNS, CDR2 SASEGT, per germline. Trimming took off 1 base at V and 5 bases at J, with 11 bases between the two ends. This CDR3 is CASSEDRERTEAFF. The CDR3 DNA reads as TGTGCCAGCAGTGAAGACAGGGAAAGGACTGAAGCTTTCTTT.

The J gene is TRBJ1-5, the V gene TRBV18, with a weak D call TRBD1 (6 bases). The CDR3 runs 17 residues. The germline CDR1 and CDR2 sequences are KGHSH and LQKENI. Trimming took 4 bases from V and 4 from J, leaving 20 bases between them. The CDR3 sequence: CASSRIHLQGSNQPQHF. As DNA, the CDR3 is TGTGCCAGCTCACGAATACATTTACAGGGCTCGAATCAGCCCCAGCATTTT.

The rearrangement uses TRBV2 and TRBJ1-1; D is undetermined. V was shortened by 3 bases and J by 4 bases, with 6 bases between the two germline ends. From germline, CDR1 is SNHLY and CDR2 FYNNEI. This CDR3 has 12 amino acids. CDR3 amino acids: CASSDPGTEAFF. DNA for the CDR3: TGTGCCAGCAGTGACCCGGGCACTGAAGCTTTCTTT.

The rearrangement joins TRBV6-6 to TRBJ2-7; 8 nucleotides line up with TRBD2. The germline V gene encodes CDR1 MNHNY and CDR2 SVGAGI (reference sequence). With 2 bases clipped from V and 5 bases from J, the junction kept 2 bases outside the gene matches. The CDR3 extends over 13 amino acids. In nucleotides, the CDR3 is TGTGCCAGCAGTTACCTAGCGGGTAACGAGCAGTACTTC. It is translated as CASSYLAGNEQYF.

This chain joins TRBV6-5 and TRBJ1-1; 8 positions match TRBD1. Germline trimming cut 6 bases from V and 6 bases from J; bases unmatched to any gene: 9. CDR1 and CDR2 from the germline V gene are MNHEY and SVGAGI. This CDR3 comprises 14 residues. CDR3 loop: CASRARTGRAEAFF. The DNA for the CDR3 is TGTGCCAGCAGGGCCAGGACAGGGCGCGCTGAAGCTTTCTTT.

This chain joins TRBV15 and TRBJ2-1; 9 nucleotides line up with TRBD2. The ends lost 0 bases at V and 0 bases at J; junction bases unmatched: 3. Germline V CDR1 and CDR2: LNHNV, YYDKDF (reference sequence). CDR3 length equals 17 residues. CDR3 DNA sequence: TGTGCCACCAGCAGAGACCTTAGCGGGAGCTCCTACAATGAGCAGTTCTTC. Its translation is CATSRDLSGSSYNEQFF.

The V call is TRBV12-5, the J call TRBJ1-4; no clear D. The germline V and J ends were trimmed by 0 bases and 10 bases, with 18 bases remaining between them. Per germline, CDR1 LGHNT and CDR2 FRNRAP. This CDR3 region has 16 residues. CDR3 loop: CASGLVAGTSYGKLFF. For the CDR3, the DNA is TGTGCTAGTGGTTTGGTGGCGGGAACTTCTTATGGAAAACTGTTTTTT.

J is TRBJ2-1 and V is TRBV15; TRBD2 matches 8 bases. Germline V CDR1 and CDR2: LNHNV, YYDKDF (reference sequence). CDR3 length: 17 amino acids. V lost 3 bases to trimming and J lost 9 bases; unmatched junction nucleotides: 16. CDR3 amino acids: CATSRRLSGGHGGEQFF. The CDR3 region has the DNA TGTGCCACCAGCAGGAGACTAAGCGGGGGCCACGGGGGTGAGCAGTTCTTC.

CDR3 sequence reads: CAWRDQGYWGNTIYF. For the CDR3, the DNA is TGTGCCTGGAGGGACCAGGGATATTGGGGAAACACCATATATTTT. The V call is TRBV30, the J call TRBJ1-3; possibly TRBD1 for D (5 bases). V was trimmed by 3 bases and J by 4 bases, leaving 16 bases between them. CDR1 is GTSNPN and CDR2 is SVGIG in the germline V gene (reference sequence). The CDR3 has 15 residues.

J is TRBJ1-6 and V is TRBV5-1, with D hard to call. The CDR3 totals 16 residues. V lost 2 bases, J lost 0 bases, and 9 bases lay in between. Germline loops: CDR1 SGHRS, CDR2 YFSETQ. The CDR3 DNA reads TGCGCCAGCAGCTTTAGTCGAAGCTCCTATAATTCACCCCTCCACTTT. This encodes CASSFSRSSYNSPLHF.

The chain employs TRBV19 and TRBJ1-2, with D possibly matching TRBD1 (5 bases). The germline V gene encodes CDR1 LNHDA and CDR2 SQIVND (reference sequence). This CDR3 comprises 18 residues. V was clipped by 8 bases and J by 3 bases, with 28 bases between them. As DNA, the CDR3 is TGTGCCAGTCGTCCCCCCCGAGGGCGGGGCAGGAGGGACTATGGCTACACCTTC. Translating it yields CASRPPRGRGRRDYGYTF.

The chain recombines TRBV2 with TRBJ2-7; perhaps TRBD1 as D (6 bases). The CDR3 runs to 13 residues. The V gene's germline CDR1 is SNHLY and CDR2 FYNNEI. The V and J ends lost 8 bases and 0 bases respectively, with 11 bases between them. CDR3 residues: CASGRDTSYEQYF. CDR3 nucleotides: TGTGCCAGCGGCCGGGACACCTCCTACGAGCAGTACTTC.

V gene TRBV10-3 combines with J gene TRBJ2-1; tentative D call: TRBD2 (5 bases). V lost 7 bases and J 7 bases, leaving 14 bases between the germline ends. The CDR3 sequence is 13 residues long. The germline CDR1 and CDR2 sequences are ENHRY and SYGVKD. The CDR3 reads CAITSAGGNEQFF. CDR3 in DNA: TGTGCCATCACCTCGGCGGGTGGGAATGAGCAGTTCTTC.

This chain links TRBV10-3 with TRBJ1-1; maybe TRBD1 (6 bases). This CDR3 comprises 13 residues. The ends were cut back, 0 bases at V and 13 bases at J, with 15 bases in the middle. Germline V CDR1 and CDR2: ENHRY, SYGVKD. CDR3 nucleotide sequence: TGTGCCATCAGTGAGTCGCAGCAGGGGAAGGTTTTCTTT. It yields the protein CAISESQQGKVFF.

The chain couples TRBV6-5 to TRBJ1-2; possibly TRBD1 for D (5 bases). The CDR3 has 13 residues. V was clipped by 2 bases and J by 2 bases, with 6 bases between them. The V gene's germline CDR1 is MNHEY and CDR2 SVGAGI. CDR3 nucleotide sequence: TGTGCCAGCAGTTACGACAGAAACTATGGCTACACCTTC. Protein product: CASSYDRNYGYTF.